A selection of T cell receptor beta chains follows, all from one sample in a study of cytomegalovirus exposure and HLA in healthy donors. Sequencing was performed with immunoSEQ multiplex PCR; in TCRdb, only in-frame clones are kept and a portion is missing. The table lists some 250,000 clones, 90% of them singletons. Sequencing was carried out using PBMCs. Every receptor here comes from a woman aged 30 to 39 in good health and CMV-seronegative. Both conserved end residues are trimmed from each CDR3.

j_call: TRBJ2-2; v_call: TRBV5-6; cdr3_aa: ASSSVWELF
j_call: TRBJ1-1; v_call: TRBV30; cdr3_aa: AWRTGPNTEAF
j_call: TRBJ2-2; v_call: TRBV15; cdr3_aa: ATSRGTGGATGELF
j_call: TRBJ2-3; v_call: TRBV5-6; cdr3_aa: ASSPRGLAGGGTDTQY
j_call: TRBJ1-2; v_call: TRBV5-5; cdr3_aa: ASSPGSGVGGYT
j_call: TRBJ2-1; v_call: TRBV6-1; cdr3_aa: ASSETSGSSYNEQF
j_call: TRBJ2-7; v_call: TRBV4-1; cdr3_aa: ASSQDETGWYEQY
j_call: TRBJ2-2; v_call: TRBV27; cdr3_aa: ASSLSGGAAGELF
j_call: TRBJ1-5; v_call: TRBV19; cdr3_aa: ASSIDQGRGLQPQH
j_call: TRBJ2-1; v_call: TRBV28; cdr3_aa: ASSSGTRVYNEQF
j_call: TRBJ2-1; v_call: TRBV5-5; cdr3_aa: ASSFILGGSYNEQF
j_call: TRBJ2-3; v_call: TRBV30; cdr3_aa: AWAPGHFTDTQY
j_call: TRBJ2-1; v_call: TRBV25-1; cdr3_aa: ASSDRLAGSNEQF
j_call: TRBJ1-1; v_call: TRBV4-1; cdr3_aa: ASSQDRPGRNTEAF
j_call: TRBJ2-1; v_call: TRBV10-2; cdr3_aa: ASSGSYNEQF
j_call: TRBJ1-1; v_call: TRBV28; cdr3_aa: ASSHNLGRFEAF
j_call: TRBJ2-7; v_call: TRBV4-1; cdr3_aa: ASSQQSETAYEQY
j_call: TRBJ2-1; v_call: TRBV11-2; cdr3_aa: ASSPDTYNEQF
j_call: TRBJ1-5; v_call: TRBV4-3; cdr3_aa: ASSQDKAGYQPQH
j_call: TRBJ2-3; v_call: TRBV11-2; cdr3_aa: ASSLFWGTDTQY
j_call: TRBJ2-1; v_call: TRBV29-1; cdr3_aa: TIPAGESNEQF
j_call: TRBJ2-1; v_call: TRBV9; cdr3_aa: ASSPLTSGVYNEQF
j_call: TRBJ2-5; v_call: TRBV4-1; cdr3_aa: ASSQETTSGLQETQY
j_call: TRBJ2-7; v_call: TRBV5-1; cdr3_aa: ASSLGPNYEQY
j_call: TRBJ2-2; v_call: TRBV11-1; cdr3_aa: ASSSRGRGTGELF
j_call: TRBJ2-7; v_call: TRBV27; cdr3_aa: ASSFLFNGSSYEQY
j_call: TRBJ2-7; v_call: TRBV9; cdr3_aa: ASSPPGLSYEQY
j_call: TRBJ1-2; v_call: TRBV9; cdr3_aa: ASSVGGYGYT
j_call: TRBJ2-5; v_call: TRBV7-9; cdr3_aa: ASSPTGTGGGETQY
j_call: TRBJ2-3; v_call: TRBV4-2; cdr3_aa: ASSPTSGRLADTQY
j_call: TRBJ2-7; v_call: TRBV5-1; cdr3_aa: ASSLVDAFSYEQY
j_call: TRBJ2-1; v_call: TRBV4-3; cdr3_aa: ASSQDRLVNNEQF
j_call: TRBJ2-7; v_call: TRBV28; cdr3_aa: ASTVSGGDWREQY
j_call: TRBJ2-3; v_call: TRBV27; cdr3_aa: ASSDTDTQY
j_call: TRBJ1-5; v_call: TRBV19; cdr3_aa: ASSIILGDSGNQPQH
j_call: TRBJ2-6; v_call: TRBV5-1; cdr3_aa: ASSLGQNSGANVLT
j_call: TRBJ2-5; v_call: TRBV10-3; cdr3_aa: AISEKGRETQY